This T cell receptor beta chain was documented in a study of T-cell memory formation after mild COVID-19. Whole-study findings and limits: Pre-infection memory already had some responding clones, implying cross-reactive memory joined. From day 15 to 85, contracting clones were balanced between CD4 and CD8, whereas later expanders leaned toward CD4+. CD4+ clones that contracted lay mainly in CM and EM; CD8+ ones lay in EMRA.

The CDR3 length is 15 residues. Germline loops: CDR1 SGHRS, CDR2 YFSETQ. V dropped 2 bases and J dropped 3; count of bases not matched to a gene: 4. This clonotype was counted between two and nine times. Its antigen is undetermined. Amplification by 5'RACE using constant-segment primers produced TCR alpha and TCR beta cDNA libraries that carried sample barcodes and UMIs. TCRdb re-derived calls from the 5' RACE reads in MiXCR, one entry per CDR3 protein. Of around 250,000 distinct CDR3 sequences detected, 16% appear once; the ten largest clones hold about a fifth. Material: PBMCs or a T cell subset sorted from them (not recorded which). This sequence originates from a man aged 18 to 29 who had mild COVID-19 (a few samples of this study predate the infection). Cell type and time point are not known. The V call is TRBV5-1, the J call TRBJ2-3, with TRBD1 matching 9 bases. The CDR3: CASSFGGQGTDTQYF. CDR3 coding DNA: TGCGCCAGCAGCTTTGGGGGACAGGGAACAGATACGCAGTATTTT.